These 32 T cell receptor beta chains were sequenced from one sample in a study of cytomegalovirus exposure and HLA in healthy donors. The PCR was carried out with 60 Vbeta primers and 13 Jbeta primers. Some clones are missing from TCRdb's copy, which holds only in-frame ones; the method was immunoSEQ multiplex PCR. The data hold over 150,000 clones, with about four fifths observed a single time. The sample comprised PBMCs. The receptors here all came from a male donor in good health and CMV-seropositive.

The table lists this clone with a few counts. V and J are TRBV10-1 and TRBJ2-7; perhaps TRBD2 as D (5 bases). Per the germline V gene, CDR1 is WNHNN and CDR2 is SYGVQD (reference sequence). The V end lost 9 bases, the J end lost 1 base, and 16 bases lay between the germline ends. The CDR3 length is 14 residues. CDR3 residues: CARVPTEVSYEQYF. In nucleotides, the CDR3 is TGCGCCAGAGTCCCTACGGAGGTATCCTACGAGCAGTACTTC.

The rearrangement joins TRBV18 to TRBJ1-2; 7 bases align to TRBD1. The CDR3 is 13 residues long. The trim removed 2 bases at V and 6 bases at J, leaving 3 bases unmatched. The germline V gene has CDR1 KGHSH and CDR2 LQKENI. CDR3 DNA: TGTGCCAGCTCACCAAACGACAGGGATGGCTACACCTTC. Protein product: CASSPNDRDGYTF.

V and J are TRBV10-3 and TRBJ2-3; TRBD2 matches at 7 bases. With V trimmed by 4 bases and J by 1 base, 5 bases remained unmatched. The CDR3 has 15 residues. Germline V gene data show CDR1 as ENHRY and CDR2 as SYGVKD. The CDR3 loop is CAISGVAGGTDTQYF. The CDR3 DNA reads as TGTGCCATCAGTGGGGTGGCGGGGGGCACAGATACGCAGTATTTT.

This clone showed up just once. This chain uses TRBV6-1 with TRBJ1-4; 10 positions match TRBD1. Germline V lookup: CDR1 MNHNS, CDR2 SASEGT. The CDR3 runs 15 residues. With V trimmed by 3 bases and J by 6 bases, 4 bases remained unmatched. The DNA of the CDR3 is TGTGCCAGCAGTGATTCGACAGGGGGCGATGAAAAACTGTTTTTT. It is translated as CASSDSTGGDEKLFF.

This chain uses TRBV7-2 with TRBJ2-1; maybe TRBD2 (6 bases). The CDR3 spans 16 residues. Germline V gene lookup returns CDR1 SGHTA and CDR2 FQGNSA. Trimming removed 3 bases from V and 0 bases from J, with 12 bases in between. This CDR3 reads CASSFFSGFSYNEQFF. CDR3 coding DNA: TGTGCCAGCAGCTTCTTCAGCGGGTTCTCCTACAATGAGCAGTTCTTC.

This rearrangement joins TRBV6-5 to TRBJ2-5; unclear D gene. Germline V CDR1 and CDR2: MNHEY, SVGAGI. The V gene lost 2 bases and the J gene lost 5 bases, with 6 bases spanning the gap. CDR3 length: 12 residues. This chain's CDR3 is CASSYPPETQYF. The CDR3 nucleotides read TGTGCCAGCAGTTACCCCCCGGAGACCCAGTACTTC.

The rearrangement joins TRBV2 to TRBJ2-7, with 7 bases fitting TRBD1. The germline V gene encodes CDR1 SNHLY and CDR2 FYNNEI. This CDR3 is 13 amino acids long. Trimming took 6 bases from V and 3 from J; bases not matched to a gene: 5. This chain's CDR3 is CASRQGDLYEQYF. The CDR3 coding sequence is TGTGCCAGCAGGCAGGGGGATCTCTACGAGCAGTACTTC.

The chain uses TRBV19 and TRBJ1-2; a possible D gene is TRBD1 (6 bases). The germline V and J ends were trimmed by 7 bases and 0 bases, with 9 bases remaining between them. Germline loops: CDR1 LNHDA, CDR2 SQIVND (reference sequence). The CDR3 loop spans 13 amino acids. In DNA, the CDR3 is TGTGCCAGTACGGGGGGCGCTAACTATGGCTACACCTTC. Protein product: CASTGGANYGYTF. The full variable domain, with the rest looked up from reference TRBV19 and TRBJ1-2, is DGGITQSPKYLFRKEGQNVTLSCEQNLNHDAMYWYRQDPGQGLRLIYYSQIVNDFQKGDIAEGYSVSREKKESFPLTVTSAQKNPTAFYLCASTGGANYGYTFGSGTRLTVV.

The chain employs TRBV6-6 and TRBJ2-2; TRBD2 matches at 11 bases. There are 15 residues in the CDR3. Per the germline V gene, CDR1 is MNHNY and CDR2 is SVGAGI (reference sequence). The J segment lost 10 bases and the V segment lost 2 bases, leaving 6 bases of the junction unmatched. The CDR3 loop is CASSYDLAGGSELFF. As DNA, the CDR3 is TGTGCCAGCAGTTACGACCTAGCGGGGGGCTCGGAGCTGTTTTTT.

This chain joins TRBV7-8 and TRBJ1-5; 7 nucleotides match TRBD1. With V trimmed by 2 bases and J by 3 bases, 7 bases remained unmatched. CDR1 is SGHVS, CDR2 FQNEAQ, per germline. This CDR3 region has 16 residues. The CDR3 is CASSLFTGTDNQPQHF. The CDR3 bases are TGTGCCAGCAGCTTATTTACAGGGACAGACAATCAGCCCCAGCATTTT. The full variable domain, in which reference TRBV7-8 and TRBJ1-5 provide the parts outside the CDR3, is GAGVSQSPRYKVAKRGQDVALRCDPISGHVSLFWYQQALGQGPEFLTYFQNEAQLDKSGLPSDRFFAERPEGSVSTLKIQRTQQEDSAVYLCASSLFTGTDNQPQHFGDGTRLSIL.

This chain connects TRBV5-4 to TRBJ1-1; 9 bases agree with TRBD1. Germline CDR1 and CDR2: SGHNT and YYREEE (reference sequence). The CDR3 is 14 residues long. Trimming removed 9 bases from V and 3 bases from J; junction bases left unmatched: 9. The DNA for the CDR3 is TGTGCCACCTACTACAGGGGGCTTGACACTGAAGCTTTCTTT. Protein: CATYYRGLDTEAFF.

The V gene is TRBV5-8, the J gene TRBJ1-5; D not certain. CDR1 is SGHTS, CDR2 YDEGEE, per germline. There are 13 residues in the CDR3. Trimming removed 1 base at V and 9 bases at J, with 11 bases between. The CDR3 region has the DNA TGTGCCAGCAGCTTGTCTGATACTGTGCCCCAGCATTTT. Translation gives CASSLSDTVPQHF.

The chain joins TRBV2 to TRBJ1-4, with D possibly matching TRBD1 (6 bases). Germline CDR1 reads SNHLY; CDR2 reads FYNNEI. Trimming stripped 6 bases from V and 0 bases from J, with 11 bases between. CDR3 length: 15 amino acids. The CDR3 spells CASRTRDTTNEKLFF. CDR3 coding DNA: TGTGCCAGCAGGACCCGGGACACAACTAATGAAAAACTGTTTTTT.

The table lists this clone with a count of one. The chain has TRBV11-2 and TRBJ1-2; the match to TRBD1 covers 8 bases. This CDR3 region has 14 residues. From germline, CDR1 is SGHAT and CDR2 FQNNGV. The ends lost 5 bases at V and 3 bases at J; junction bases unmatched: 5. The CDR3, as DNA: TGTGCCAGCAGCCGTCTACAGGGGGACTATGGCTACACCTTC. This translates into CASSRLQGDYGYTF.

The V gene is TRBV25-1, the J gene TRBJ2-7; the match to TRBD1 covers 11 bases. The CDR3 length is 13 residues. CDR1 and CDR2 from the germline V gene are MGHDK and SYGVNS. The ends lost 8 bases at V and 6 bases at J; junction bases unmatched: 6. The CDR3 DNA reads as TGTGCCAGCGAAGGACAGGGGGCCCTCGAGCAGTACTTC. Protein: CASEGQGALEQYF.

The V gene is TRBV5-1, the J gene TRBJ1-1; unclear D gene. Germline V lookup: CDR1 SGHRS, CDR2 YFSETQ. With 0 bases removed from V and 1 base from J, the gap between germline ends came to 7 bases. CDR3 length: 14 amino acids. In nucleotides, the CDR3 is TGCGCCAGCAGCTTGGTAGAGGGGAACACTGAAGCTTTCTTT. Translated, it gives CASSLVEGNTEAFF.

Of note for this clone: The sample has other DNA sequences that encode this CDR3 too. This chain uses TRBV7-2 with TRBJ2-1; possibly TRBD1 for D (6 bases). CDR3 size: 13 residues. Trimming shortened V by 5 bases and J by 3 bases, and 8 bases separated the two germline ends. Germline CDR1 is SGHTA and CDR2 is FQGNSA. CDR3 residues: CASSLTGYNEQFF. For the CDR3, the DNA is TGTGCCAGCAGCCTGACAGGCTACAATGAGCAGTTCTTC.

The sample holds a few counts of this clone. The chain has TRBV6-5 and TRBJ1-5; the D is unclear. The CDR3 is 13 residues long. The V gene lost 6 bases and the J gene lost 4 bases, with 10 bases spanning the gap. The germline V gene has CDR1 MNHEY and CDR2 SVGAGI. The CDR3 spells CASRNGGNQPQHF. In DNA form, the CDR3 reads TGTGCCAGCAGAAACGGAGGGAATCAGCCCCAGCATTTT.

This clone was counted a single time. The chain employs TRBV7-7 and TRBJ2-2; no firm D call. Germline loops: CDR1 SSHAT, CDR2 FNYEAQ (reference sequence). The CDR3 contains 13 residues. Trimming stripped 3 bases from V and 6 bases from J, with 8 bases between. The DNA for the CDR3 is TGTGCCAGCAGCTTTTTAGCATCCGGGGAGCTGTTTTTT. It specifies CASSFLASGELFF.

The rearrangement joins TRBV5-5 to TRBJ2-7; possibly TRBD2 for D (5 bases). The CDR3 runs to 13 residues. Germline V gene lookup returns CDR1 SGHKS and CDR2 YYEKEE (reference sequence). V was pared by 3 bases and J by 0 bases, with 7 bases between. CDR3: CASSYGVSYEQYF. Written as DNA, the CDR3 is TGTGCCAGCAGCTACGGGGTCTCCTACGAGCAGTACTTC.

The rearrangement joins TRBV30 to TRBJ2-7; 7 bases agree with TRBD1. This CDR3 spans 16 amino acids. CDR1 is GTSNPN and CDR2 is SVGIG in the germline V gene (reference sequence). The ends lost 3 bases at V and 3 bases at J; junction bases unmatched: 14. The CDR3 DNA is TGTGCCTGGAGCCTTCAACAGGGGAGAAAGAACTACGAGCAGTACTTC. This codes for CAWSLQQGRKNYEQYF.

This clone was detected a few times. This chain uses TRBV19 with TRBJ1-1; 8 nucleotides align to TRBD1. There are 13 residues in the CDR3. Per the germline V gene, CDR1 is LNHDA and CDR2 is SQIVND (reference sequence). Trimming at V came to 5 bases and at J to 10 bases, leaving 9 bases not matched to a gene. CDR3 in amino acids: CASSLLSTGGAFF. The CDR3 DNA is TGTGCCAGTAGTTTGTTATCCACAGGGGGAGCTTTCTTT.

This clone was seen only a few times. The chain has TRBV27 and TRBJ1-2; 7 positions match TRBD1. CDR3 length: 15 amino acids. Germline V gives CDR1 MNHEY, CDR2 SMNVEV (reference sequence). The V segment lost 5 bases and the J segment 2 bases; nucleotides outside the gene matches: 8. The CDR3 is CASSPRTGVNYGYTF. Written as DNA, the CDR3 is TGTGCCAGCAGTCCCAGGACAGGCGTGAACTATGGCTACACCTTC.

This clone is a singleton in its sample. The chain is built from TRBV9 and TRBJ1-4; 7 positions agree with TRBD1. V lost 4 bases, J lost 8 bases, and 8 bases stayed unmatched. The CDR3 has 14 residues. Germline V lookup: CDR1 SGDLS, CDR2 YYNGEE. The CDR3 DNA is TGTGCCAGCAGCCGACAGGGAAAAGACGAAAAACTGTTTTTT. Its translation is CASSRQGKDEKLFF.

The chain recombines TRBV6-1 with TRBJ2-7; tentatively, D is TRBD1 (6 bases). V lost 10 bases, J lost 3 bases, and 19 bases lay in between. The germline CDR1 and CDR2 sequences are MNHNS and SASEGT. The CDR3 length is 14 residues. As DNA, the CDR3 is TGTGCCATTCAAGAATACAGGGAGAACTACGAGCAGTACTTC. Translating it yields CAIQEYRENYEQYF.

The V and J genes are TRBV4-3 and TRBJ2-2, with 9 bases that match TRBD1. The trim removed 1 base at V and 9 bases at J, leaving 9 bases unmatched. CDR1 is LGHNA and CDR2 is YSLEER in the germline V gene. CDR3 length: 16 residues. The chain's CDR3 is CASSQAGTGWLRELFF. The CDR3 nucleotides read TGCGCCAGCAGCCAAGCGGGGACAGGGTGGTTACGGGAGCTGTTTTTT.

The chain combines TRBV19 with TRBJ1-1, with D uncertain. The CDR3 spans 11 residues. V gave up 6 bases and J gave up 0 bases, with 2 bases separating them. Germline loops: CDR1 LNHDA, CDR2 SQIVND (reference sequence). Here the CDR3 DNA reads TGTGCCAGTAGCGTGAACACTGAAGCTTTCTTT. Its translation is CASSVNTEAFF.

The rearrangement joins TRBV4-3 to TRBJ2-7; 8 positions agree with TRBD1. Germline assignment: CDR1 LGHNA and CDR2 YSLEER. The V segment lost 4 bases and the J segment 1 base; nucleotides outside the gene matches: 6. The CDR3 has 15 residues. CDR3 residues: CASSLRTGPSYEQYF. The CDR3 DNA is TGCGCCAGCAGCCTACGGACAGGGCCATCCTACGAGCAGTACTTC.

V usage is TRBV19 and J usage is TRBJ1-2, with 7 positions matching TRBD1. This CDR3 is 13 amino acids long. Trimming at V came to 6 bases and at J to 4 bases, leaving 5 bases not matched to a gene. Germline lookup yields CDR1 LNHDA and CDR2 SQIVND (reference sequence). CDR3 DNA sequence: TGTGCCAGTAGGACAGGGCTTGCCTATGGCTACACCTTC. Translating gives CASRTGLAYGYTF.

The gene calls are TRBV7-2 and TRBJ1-1; D ambiguous. The CDR3 has 14 residues. Germline V CDR1 and CDR2: SGHTA, FQGNSA. V lost 4 bases and J 6 bases, leaving 15 bases between the germline ends. Written as DNA, the CDR3 is TGTGCCAGCAGCTGGTACGACGGAGGCGCTGAAGCTTTCTTT. Residues: CASSWYDGGAEAFF.

DNA of the CDR3: TGTGCCAGCAGCCTGGGTTGGGCAGGGGAAGAGACCCAGTACTTC. Translation: CASSLGWAGEETQYF. The V gene is TRBV6-5, the J gene TRBJ2-5, with D tentatively TRBD1 (6 bases). CDR1 and CDR2 (germline): MNHEY, SVGAGI. The CDR3 spans 15 residues. Trimming shortened V by 6 bases and J by 3 bases, and 17 bases separated the two germline ends.

The rearrangement joins TRBV5-1 to TRBJ1-6; weak D call: TRBD1 (6 bases). Germline V gene sequence: CDR1 SGHRS, CDR2 YFSETQ. The ends were cut back, 3 bases at V and 10 bases at J, with 14 bases in the middle. This CDR3 is built from 14 residues. The CDR3 sequence is CASSSNQQGSPLHF. CDR3 nucleotides: TGCGCCAGCAGCTCGAATCAACAGGGATCACCCCTCCACTTT.